A selection of T cell receptor beta chains follows, all from one sample in a study of blood T cell repertoires in COVID-19. Data came from immunoSEQ multiplex PCR; TCRdb stores just in-frame clones and leaves some out. The sample lists some 70,000 clones, roughly 85% occurring once. The specimen was peripheral blood. These receptors all stem from a man aged 25-45 years with acute or convalescent COVID-19. Each CDR3 is given with its conserved first and last residue.

J,V,CDR3
TRBJ1-1,TRBV18,CASSPFSVRTLSNLNTEAFF
TRBJ2-7,TRBV20-1,CSALADYEQYF
TRBJ2-1,TRBV25-1,CASGQGAGEGNEQFF
TRBJ1-5,TRBV19,CASTRQATSNQPQHF
TRBJ1-2,TRBV7-9,CASSLSHPNYGYTF
TRBJ2-1,TRBV30,CAWSFGEPSYNEQFF
TRBJ2-7,TRBV7-8,CASSLVAGGPHEQYF
TRBJ1-4,TRBV28,CASSPWTGLNEKLFF
TRBJ2-1,TRBV24-1,CATSDVRGANYNEQFF
TRBJ2-1,TRBV7-9,CASSWGRNEQFF
TRBJ2-7,TRBV3-1/TRBV3-2,CASSQGQLKYF
TRBJ1-6,TRBV7-9,CASSRGQTADSPLHF
TRBJ2-1,TRBV30,CAWSRGGSGNEQFF
TRBJ2-1,TRBV15,CATSRDRDISYNEQFF
TRBJ1-3,TRBV19,CATFVGNTIYF
TRBJ2-3,TRBV29-1,CSVEGVSGSRRDTQYF
TRBJ2-1,TRBV27,CASSLGWRTVYNEQFF
TRBJ2-3,TRBV7-6,CASSGGTGGLNTQYF
TRBJ2-3,TRBV7-9,CASSLVRQDTDTQYF
TRBJ2-3,TRBV6-5,CASSPTPNFDTQYF
TRBJ2-3,TRBV5-4,CASSLGGLLSTQYF
TRBJ1-2,TRBV5-1,CASSFGQGDGYTF
TRBJ2-3,TRBV3-1/TRBV3-2,CASSGGRELADTQYF
TRBJ1-1,TRBV7-2,CASSLAPGKTEAFF
TRBJ2-7,TRBV15,CATSMGGRGEQYF
TRBJ2-1,TRBV7-9,CASSRTGLGDEQFF
TRBJ2-2,TRBV6-6,CASSSPTNTGELFF
TRBJ2-7,TRBV7-9,CASSFSGLVNEQYF